The source of this TCR beta chain is a study of beta chain features in type 1 diabetes (dated by TCRdb to 2017 to 2018). For context, the study as a whole: No differences in mean age, gender distribution, total cell number or subset yield were found between patients and healthy donors. A total of roughly 100 million sorted cells were examined across all samples, and the number of cells per subset was strongly correlated with RNA yield. The study compared TCRB repertoires of sorted circulating CD4+ T cell subsets between recently diagnosed type 1 diabetes patients and matched healthy donors. Whereas all 30 or so donors provided naive and central memory subsets, regulatory and stem cell-like memory subsets were isolated from just 8 patients and roughly eight healthy donors.

What the authors observed across the whole study: Type 1 diabetes patients showed a moderate but significant shortening of TCRB CDR3 length in all four CD4+ subsets. At VDJ recombination sites, patients with type 1 diabetes made fewer insertions and deleted more nucleotides, a pattern implying thymic rearrangement abnormalities. Because small numbers of individuals were included in the HLA sub-analyses, any influence of HLA type on TCRB rearrangement was left unresolved. Naive, central memory and regulatory TCRB repertoires appeared to be more alike among patients than among healthy donors. Sequencing cDNA rather than genomic DNA could over-represent highly expressing activated cells, although activation and CD3 levels did not differ between groups. PCR might favor shorter templates, but patient and control samples were amplified and corrected together, so any skew would affect both groups equally.

V was cut back by 5 bases and J by 1 base, leaving a gap of 8 bases between them. Reading from cysteine to phenylalanine, the CDR3 counts 13 amino acids. The entry retains the CDR3 DNA only, 39 bases that are in frame from base 1. CDR1 and CDR2, per the germline V gene, are SGHTA and FQGTGA. Each donor gave one peripheral blood draw, averaging approximately 0.11 L, which was collected into heparinised tubes. A BD FACSAria II and a panel including CD45RO, CCR7, CD25, CD127, CD95 and CD27 were used to sort naive, central memory, regulatory and stem cell-like memory CD4+ T cells. Purity was above 98% for every sorted population. PBMCs were isolated right away by Lymphoprep density gradient centrifugation and were stained directly, without culture. So that batch effects would be minimized, each experiment stained and sorted samples in pairs, pairing one healthy donor with one patient. The entire amount of isolated RNA was reverse transcribed using the High Capacity cDNA Reverse Transcription Kit, so the sequenced TCRB transcripts were expressed ones. Deep immunoSEQ sequencing was applied to naive, central memory and regulatory T cell samples, giving an average of about 3.4 million total reads per sample. After sorted cells were lysed in RLT buffer, RNA was extracted with DNase-treated RNeasy Micro or Mini kits, with the choice depending on cell number. Each cell subset was processed separately to prevent cross-contamination, with patient and healthy donor samples processed together. TCRB sequences were amplified from cDNA with the immunoSEQ multiplex PCR, producing 87-bp fragments spanning the CDR3 region. Sequencing of the amplicons was done on the Illumina HiSeq platform. The authors' pipeline ran thus. PCR bias was corrected computationally using synthetic template baselines, and reads within Hamming distance 2 were collapsed, with unmergeable singletons discarded. Reads were aligned against IMGT so that V, D and J genes, CDR3 length and insertions or deletions at six rearrangement sites could be assigned. Clonotype counts were normalized to sorted cell number within each subset before computing true diversity and Gini coefficients with the tcR R package. The overlap coefficient, calculated on TCRB nucleotide sequences, was used to measure repertoire sharing. Out-of-frame TCRB sequences from naive cells were analyzed as a proxy for the pre-selection repertoire. Entries here come from immuneACCESS through TCRdb and include only in-frame sequences with V and J called. Some clones fail to appear in such tables; in the studies checked, an unresolved V gene covers under half of the shortfall, and the cause of the remainder is unknown. Clone size and V and J calls were adopted from that table, with D and trimming inferred from the DNA. This sample has about 350,000 clones in its table, and around 20% of those were observed once. The leading ten clones occupy approximately 0.046% of the sample.

For this clone: It has no known antigen specificity. Base qualities are not at hand, and no much larger clone is one base apart.

This clonotype was obtained from a woman under 30 in good health. The sequence links TRBV7-3 to TRBJ1-1, with no confidently assigned D gene. Sequenced material: naive CD4+ T cells from blood. The cell subset or site label of this sample denotes: true naive CD4+ T cells. The sequenced DNA is TGTGCCAGCAGCCTCCAGGCGAACACTGAAGCTTTCTTT. It specifies CASSLQANTEAFF.